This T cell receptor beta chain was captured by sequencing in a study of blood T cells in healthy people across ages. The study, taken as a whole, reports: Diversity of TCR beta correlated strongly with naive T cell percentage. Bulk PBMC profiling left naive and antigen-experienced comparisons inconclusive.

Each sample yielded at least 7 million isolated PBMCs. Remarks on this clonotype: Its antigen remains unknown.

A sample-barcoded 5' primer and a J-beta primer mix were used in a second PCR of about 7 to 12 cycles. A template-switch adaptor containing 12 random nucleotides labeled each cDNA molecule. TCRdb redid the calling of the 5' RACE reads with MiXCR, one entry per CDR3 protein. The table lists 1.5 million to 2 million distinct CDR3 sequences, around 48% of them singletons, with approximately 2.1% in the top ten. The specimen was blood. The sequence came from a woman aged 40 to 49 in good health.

The CDR3 region has the DNA TGTGCCAGCAGCCCCCCAACCGAGGGAGAGACCCAGTACTTC. It encodes CASSPPTEGETQYF. V is TRBV7-9 and J is TRBJ2-5; a possible D gene is TRBD2 (5 bases). The CDR3 spans 14 residues. The V end lost 5 bases, the J end lost 4 bases, and 14 bases lay between the germline ends. The germline V gene encodes CDR1 SEHNR and CDR2 FQNEAQ (reference sequence).